This T cell receptor (beta chain) was obtained from a study of cytomegalovirus exposure and HLA in healthy donors. Study context: Unique TCRs from HLA-typed donors, around 79 million of them, were held in an early data release. Overall study results and limits: TCR beta V- and J-gene trimming was later associated with a missense DCLRE1C variant. Among donors in an Asian-associated ancestry cluster, a later analysis reportedly found fewer N-insertions than the roughly 700-donor mean.

Amplification used 60 Vbeta primers and 13 Jbeta primers. TCRdb's copy holds only in-frame clones and misses some; the assay was immunoSEQ multiplex PCR. The table includes 180,000 or so clones, around 80% detected once. This clone was counted a few times. Its specificity is not known. Sequenced input: PBMCs. The source of this sequence is a woman aged 25 to 39 in good health and CMV-seropositive.

The CDR3 protein is CASSRTGGGGGGYTF. The CDR3 nucleotides read TGTGCCAGCAGCCGGACAGGGGGCGGGGGGGGAGGCTACACCTTC. The chain joins TRBV28 to TRBJ1-2; 11 nucleotides line up with TRBD1. The germline V gene has CDR1 MDHEN and CDR2 SYDVKM. The CDR3 is 15 residues long. V was pared by 6 bases and J by 8 bases, with 11 bases of the junction left unmatched.